The T cell receptor (beta chain) described here comes from a study of blood T cell repertoires in COVID-19 (dated by TCRdb to 2019 to 2021). Regarding the study in general: Samples from collaborators originated in the United States, Italy and Spain and spanned both the acute and convalescent phases of COVID-19. A de-identified subject ID, COVID-19 status, age in years and sex were almost always included in the sample metadata. HLA class I and class II types, where available, came from metadata supplied by the sample provider rather than from assay-based typing. The repertoires were released in a freely available public database meant as a resource for research on the immune response to SARS-CoV-2. Samples were obtained from the ongoing ImmuneRACE study (first 160 participants) and from 1,254 subjects provided by 6 global collaborators. The material from the prospective study consisted of cDNA or gDNA derived from T cells, B-cell-depleted T cells, or PBMCs. The dataset comprised deeply sampled blood TCRbeta repertoires from subjects exposed to, actively infected with, or recovered from COVID-19.

TCRbeta CDR3 regions were amplified from genomic DNA by means of the immunoSEQ Assay, a bias-controlled multiplex PCR. As for how the authors treated the data: The number of nucleated cells in each sample was estimated by amplification of reference gene primers within the assay. To quantify the absolute abundance of each unique TCRbeta CDR3 rearrangement, sequence reads were collapsed and filtered. For each sample, productive Simpson clonality was calculated as the square root of Simpson's diversity index over productive rearrangements. TCRdb's version of the immuneACCESS table is confined to in-frame rearrangements and falls short of the full clone set. An unresolved V gene accounts for under half of the shortfall where checked; the remainder is of unknown origin. V and J calls and clone size are copied from that table; D and trimming were computed from the DNA. This sample lists 250,000 to 300,000 clones; roughly 83% were detected once. About 4.6% of the sample is in the top ten clones.

Study-level results and caveats: How much clinical and demographic metadata was included differed by source and by participant, and the metadata was provided uncurated.

The junction carries 15 bases between V and J, which are trimmed by 7 bases and 1 base respectively. The germline V gene sets CDR1 to SQVTM and CDR2 to ANQGSEA. The CDR3 starts with the cysteine, ends with the phenylalanine, and has 14 residues. Only the CDR3 DNA stays, 42 bases, in frame from base 1. With respect to this clone: What antigen it recognizes has not been identified. There are no base qualities to consult, and no much larger clone falls within one base.

Samples from volunteer blood donors who had recovered from COVID-19 were contributed by a second Seattle source. Each collaborating institution followed its own protocols to collect whole blood in K2EDTA tubes. For TCRbeta analysis, collaborators shipped samples in one of three forms: frozen whole blood, isolated PBMCs, or DNA extracted from either of those sample types. The chain links TRBV29-1 with TRBJ2-3; TRBD2 is possibly the D segment (5 matching bases). The sample was peripheral blood. The receptor was isolated from a man aged 55 to 70 who had recovered from COVID-19. The DNA sequence is given as TGCAGCGCCACTGGACTTCCTCGCACAGATACGCAGTATTTT. This encodes CSATGLPRTDTQYF.